What follows is one T cell receptor (beta chain) and its context. The sample holds a few counts of this clone. The target of this receptor is not known. Base qualities are not at hand, and no much larger clone is one base apart. V sheds 3 bases and J sheds 1 base, leaving 18 bases between their ends. Looking up the germline V gene yields CDR1 MGHRA and CDR2 YSYEKL. Including cysteine and phenylalanine, the CDR3 has 18 amino acids. Only the CDR3 DNA is retained, 54 bases long and in frame from the first base. This entry is derived from a study of T cell responses to AZD1222 COVID-19 vaccine (dated by TCRdb to the early 2020s). The study in broad terms: TCR sequencing was performed for 233 trial participants, of whom about 200 were given two doses of AZD1222 and roughly 25 were given two doses of MenACWY control vaccine. Trial participants were enrolled into age subgroups of 18-55, 56-69 and 70-plus years, which contained about 160, 30 and 59 TCR-sequenced participants, respectively.

Results the study describes overall, beyond this receptor: Epitopes outside the regions mutated in the B.1.351 and B.1.1.7 variants were reportedly recognized by nearly half of the unique spike-specific TCRs. Because no day 14 peak-response samples were available, the repertoires could be characterized only after the peak T cell response. After two AZD1222 doses, spike-specific TCR breadth and depth were significantly higher than at day 0 and than in MenACWY recipients. CD4 TCRs associated with the vaccine covered the entire spike protein, and the dominant responses were in regions 160-218 and 743-854. Conclusions about previously exposed vaccinees are limited, since just a handful of AZD1222 recipients were seropositive for SARS-CoV-2 at baseline. In the small 56-69-year group, the increase in depth fell short of significance, most likely because of low power. Participants were mostly white British, with more females than males. The authors suggested clonal diversity may have been underestimated.

The CDR3 regions of human TCRbeta chains were subjected to immunosequencing. The authors' analysis ran thus. Repertoire TCRs were matched against a reference library of SARS-CoV-2-specific TCRs generated with the MIRA antigen-specificity platform. Breadth meant the fraction of unique TCRs that were SARS-CoV-2-associated, whereas depth meant the fraction of total T cells that were SARS-CoV-2-associated. Using the MIRA data, every spike-specific TCR was mapped to the spike region that the TCR reacted to and assigned to either a CD4 or a CD8 class. Log10-transformed breadth and depth values were compared by one-way ANOVA with Sidak's multiple comparisons tests. Drawn from immuneACCESS, this table holds only the in-frame rearrangements with V and J called that TCRdb kept. Clones are partly lost; checked studies trace under half to an unresolved V gene and leave the rest unexplained. That table supplies the V and J calls and clone size; D and trimming were determined from the DNA. The sample table contains fewer than 130,000 clones; only one count was recorded for roughly 89% of them. Together, the top ten hold over 12% of the sample.

The time point tag for this specimen amounts to: about 28 days (+/-7) after the second vaccine dose. AZD1222 recipients given second doses at about 4 weeks or at about 12 weeks were pooled, since spike-specific TCR depth and breadth were not found to differ between the two schedules. The vaccinee samples were drawn from two UK trials, COV001 and COV002, one of which was a single-blind randomized controlled phase 2/3 trial testing AZD1222 (ChAdOx1 nCoV-19) in healthy adults. Trial participant PBMC samples were collected at day 0 and day 28 after the second dose for TCRbeta chain sequencing. Recombination connected TRBV4-1 to TRBJ2-2, with the D gene not clear enough to name. The source was peripheral blood, collected 28 days after the second AZD1222 dose. This TCR came from an adult who received the AZD1222 COVID-19 vaccine. CDR3 loop: CASSQFGTGDMNTGELFF. Here is the DNA: TGCGCCAGCAGCCAGTTTGGAACTGGAGACATGAACACCGGGGAGCTGTTTTTT.